The 32 T cell receptor beta chains listed next were all sequenced from one sample in a study of human T cells and chemical hapten exposure. TCRdb reprocessed the RACE reads with MiXCR, giving one entry per CDR3 protein. The top ten hold just over 2.5% of the sample, which has some 360,000 distinct CDR3 sequences, roughly 5.3% seen once. This sample's time point: pre-sensitization, week 0. The treatment is: therapeutic diphenylcyclopropenone sensitization with weekly scalp DPC. Sequencing was performed on whole blood, taken in connection with sensitization to the hapten diphenylcyclopropenone (DPC). The receptors come from a woman aged 45 to 65 with alopecia areata. Some clones in this sample may be carry-over from other donors' samples.

A few counts support this clonotype. The CDR3 bases are TGTGCCAGCAGCCCAGACAGGGTTTCCTACAATGAGCAGTTCTTC. Translated, it gives CASSPDRVSYNEQFF. The rearrangement joins TRBV7-2 to TRBJ2-1, with 7 bases fitting TRBD1. Germline loops: CDR1 SGHTA, CDR2 FQGNSA. The J segment lost 1 base and the V segment lost 5 bases, leaving 5 bases of the junction unmatched. CDR3 length equals 15 residues.

This clonotype was recorded many times. The chain links TRBV30 to TRBJ2-7; D gene unclear. V lost 1 base and J lost 7, with 17 bases in between. Looked up from germline, CDR1 is GTSNPN and CDR2 is SVGIG (reference sequence). The CDR3 runs to 14 residues. CDR3 bases: TGTGCCTGGAGTGAGGGCGCCTTGTCCGGGGAGCAGTACTTC. Amino acid sequence: CAWSEGALSGEQYF. Supplemented by reference TRBV30 and TRBJ2-7, the full variable domain reads SQTIHQWPATLVQPVGSPLSLECTVEGTSNPNLYWYRQAAGRGLQLLFYSVGIGQISSEVPQNLSASRPQDRQFILSSKKLLLSDSGFYLCAWSEGALSGEQYFGPGTRLTVT.

This clonotype has at least ten counts. J is TRBJ2-3 and V is TRBV6-2 or TRBV6-3, with no clear D. The CDR3 has 12 amino acids. Trimming took 8 bases from V and 3 from J, leaving 9 bases between them. CDR1 is MNHEY and CDR2 is SVGEGT in the germline V gene. CDR3 region: CASEHQTDTQYF. CDR3 nucleotide sequence: TGTGCCAGCGAACACCAGACAGATACGCAGTATTTT.

The V gene is TRBV30, the J gene TRBJ2-2; TRBD2 aligns across 14 bases. Germline V gene lookup returns CDR1 GTSNPN and CDR2 SVGIG (reference sequence). The V gene end was trimmed by 2 bases and the J gene end by 6 bases; junction bases not matched to a gene: 5. The length of the CDR3 is 16 residues. CDR3 sequence: CAWSSGLAGGSGELFF. CDR3 DNA sequence: TGTGCCTGGAGTTCTGGACTAGCGGGAGGATCCGGGGAGCTGTTTTTT. Full variable domain (rest looked up from reference TRBV30 and TRBJ2-2): SQTIHQWPATLVQPVGSPLSLECTVEGTSNPNLYWYRQAAGRGLQLLFYSVGIGQISSEVPQNLSASRPQDRQFILSSKKLLLSDSGFYLCAWSSGLAGGSGELFFGEGSRLTVL.

The chain carries TRBV13 and TRBJ1-1; D might be TRBD1 (5 bases). Trimming cost V 4 bases and J 4 bases, with 13 bases left between them. This CDR3 region has 14 residues. CDR1 PRHDT and CDR2 FYEKMQ come from the germline V gene (reference sequence). The CDR3 reads CASSWRGTSTEAFF. The DNA of the CDR3 is TGTGCCAGCAGCTGGAGGGGTACGAGCACTGAAGCTTTCTTT.

The CDR3 loop reads CASSLAGQGTEKLFF. The CDR3 DNA sequence: TGTGCCAGCAGTTTAGCGGGACAGGGAACTGAAAAACTGTTTTTT. V gene TRBV12-3 or TRBV12-4 combines with J gene TRBJ1-4; 9 bases are shared with TRBD1. The CDR3 consists of 15 residues. V lost 0 bases to trimming and J lost 7 bases; unmatched junction nucleotides: 3.

The chain couples TRBV28 to TRBJ2-5; D gene ambiguous. V lost 3 bases to trimming and J lost 1 base, with 12 bases between them. The CDR3 length is 15 residues. CDR1 is MDHEN and CDR2 is SYDVKM in the germline V gene. The CDR3 region has the DNA TGTGCCAGCAGTTTGGAGCCCAGCTTCCAAGAGACCCAGTACTTC. Translated: CASSLEPSFQETQYF.

Many counts were recorded for this clonotype. The chain has TRBV12-3 or TRBV12-4 and TRBJ2-7, with D possibly matching TRBD2 (6 bases). Trimming cost V 6 bases and J 2 bases, with 17 bases left between them. CDR3 size: 15 residues. The CDR3: CASSFTPGSAYEQYF. CDR3 sequence (DNA): TGTGCCAGCAGCTTCACCCCCGGGAGTGCCTACGAGCAGTACTTC.

This clonotype appeared a few times. This rearrangement joins TRBV20-1 to TRBJ1-4; D call uncertain. This CDR3 contains 13 residues. V lost 4 bases to trimming and J lost 0 bases, with 6 bases between them. Germline V CDR1 and CDR2: DFQATT, SNEGSKA (reference sequence). The CDR3 DNA reads as TGCAGTGCTACCAGAACAACTAATGAAAAACTGTTTTTT. Amino acids: CSATRTTNEKLFF.

The CDR3 DNA sequence: TGTGCCAGCAGAGGTCGGGGTGGGGGGTCCTCTGGAAACACCATATATTTT. Protein: CASRGRGGGSSGNTIYF. V usage is TRBV6-6 and J usage is TRBJ1-3, with TRBD1 as a possible D gene (5 bases). Germline assignment: CDR1 MNHNY and CDR2 SVGAGI (reference sequence). V was pared by 6 bases and J by 0 bases, with 18 bases between. The CDR3 spans 17 residues.

This clonotype was detected a few times. V gene TRBV5-1 combines with J gene TRBJ2-3; D ambiguous. The ends were cut back, 1 base at V and 8 bases at J, with 11 bases in the middle. This CDR3 has 13 residues. Germline CDR1 is SGHRS and CDR2 is YFSETQ. The chain's CDR3 is CASSLSWLSTQYF. CDR3 DNA sequence: TGCGCCAGCAGCTTGAGTTGGCTCTCTACGCAGTATTTT.

This rearrangement joins TRBV6-2 or TRBV6-3 to TRBJ2-2; 10 positions match TRBD2. The V gene's germline CDR1 is MNHEY and CDR2 SVGEGT. CDR3 length: 16 amino acids. The CDR3 bases are TGTGCTTCAGCATGGAACAGCGGGAGGGGTACCGGGGAGCTGTTTTTT. Translated, it gives CASAWNSGRGTGELFF.

This chain connects TRBV7-9 to TRBJ1-1, with 7 bases fitting TRBD1. The CDR3 is 16 residues long. In germline, CDR1 is SEHNR, CDR2 FQNEAQ (reference sequence). V was pared by 0 bases and J by 1 base, with 5 bases of the junction left unmatched. The CDR3, as DNA: TGTGCCAGCAGCTTAGCCCCACAGGGGTCGAACACTGAAGCTTTCTTT. This codes for CASSLAPQGSNTEAFF.

Details on this clonotype: With a much larger clone just one base away, this may be a read error. V and J are TRBV5-5 and TRBJ2-5, with D perhaps TRBD2 (7 bases). Trimming took off 0 bases at V and 7 bases at J, with 31 bases between the two ends. This CDR3 has 20 residues. Germline V lookup: CDR1 SGHKS, CDR2 YYEKEE (reference sequence). CDR3 amino acids: CASSLVVAGATFGSRVTQYF. In DNA, the CDR3 is TGTGCCAGCAGCTTGGTTGTGGCGGGGGCCACATTTGGTAGCAGAGTGACCCAGTACTTC.

J is TRBJ1-1 and V is TRBV12-3 or TRBV12-4; D possibly corresponds to TRBD1 (5 bases). The V end lost 5 bases, the J end lost 1 base, and 11 bases lay between the germline ends. CDR3 size: 14 residues. In DNA form, the CDR3 reads TGTGCCAGCAGTCGCGGGGCAGGGAACACTGAAGCTTTCTTT. It codes for CASSRGAGNTEAFF.

This clonotype occurred many times. J is TRBJ2-3 and V is TRBV20-1, with 12 bases lining up with TRBD2. This CDR3 has 20 amino acids. V shed 3 bases and J 2 bases; nucleotides not matched to a gene: 18. Germline V lookup: CDR1 DFQATT, CDR2 SNEGSKA (reference sequence). CDR3 bases: TGCAGTGCTAGTTCCCCGACTAGCGGGAGCCTTCAAATAAACACAGATACGCAGTATTTT. It yields the protein CSASSPTSGSLQINTDTQYF.

This clonotype was counted only a few times. V is TRBV7-6 and J is TRBJ1-5; D is undetermined. Trimming cost V 1 base and J 1 base, with 11 bases left between them. Germline loops: CDR1 SGHVS, CDR2 FNYEAQ. CDR3 length equals 16 residues. The CDR3 loop reads CASSLEAGLSNQPQHF. Written as DNA, the CDR3 is TGTGCCAGCAGCTTAGAAGCGGGTTTAAGCAATCAGCCCCAGCATTTT.

This clonotype was seen at least ten times. CDR3 nucleotide sequence: TGTGCCAGCAGCCTTAATGGCCAGCAGTACTTC. It specifies CASSLNGQQYF. The chain carries TRBV27 and TRBJ2-7; D is unresolved. This CDR3 is built from 11 residues. V was trimmed by 6 bases and J by 8 bases, leaving 11 bases between them. Germline V gives CDR1 MNHEY, CDR2 SMNVEV (reference sequence).

In its sample, this clonotype was seen many times. This chain links TRBV20-1 with TRBJ2-3; 11 bases are shared with TRBD2. CDR1 and CDR2 from the germline V gene are DFQATT and SNEGSKA (reference sequence). CDR3 length equals 15 residues. With 0 bases clipped from V and 6 bases from J, the junction kept 5 bases outside the gene matches. Here the CDR3 DNA reads TGCAGTGCTAGAGAAGGGACTAGCGGTGGGGATACGCAGTATTTT. It specifies CSAREGTSGGDTQYF.

This clonotype was recorded at least ten times. This sequence joins TRBV7-3 and TRBJ1-1, with 8 bases matching TRBD1. CDR3 size: 13 residues. Germline assignment: CDR1 SGHTA and CDR2 FQGTGA. With V trimmed by 4 bases and J by 6 bases, 4 bases remained unmatched. The CDR3 loop is CASSSGQGPEAFF. CDR3 nucleotides: TGTGCCAGCAGCTCTGGACAGGGTCCTGAAGCTTTCTTT.

This clonotype appeared many times. The rearrangement uses TRBV11-2 and TRBJ1-6; 7 nucleotides match TRBD1. The V and J ends lost 5 bases and 18 bases, in that order; junction bases with no gene match: 4. Germline assignment: CDR1 SGHAT and CDR2 FQNNGV. This CDR3 has 10 amino acids. The CDR3 DNA follows: TGTGCCAGCAGCAGGGACAGATGCCACTTT. As protein: CASSRDRCHF. The whole variable domain, remainder taken from reference TRBV11-2 and TRBJ1-6, is EAGVAQSPRYKIIEKRQSVAFWCNPISGHATLYWYQQILGQGPKLLIQFQNNGVVDDSQLPKDRFSAERLKGVDSTLKIQPAKLEDSAVYLCASSRDRCHFGNGTRLTVT.

This clonotype was counted at least ten times. This chain links TRBV7-8 with TRBJ2-5, with D unresolved. The ends were cut back, 3 bases at V and 0 bases at J, with 2 bases in the middle. Germline lookup yields CDR1 SGHVS and CDR2 FQNEAQ. This CDR3 is built from 12 residues. CDR3 coding DNA: TGTGCCAGCAGCTTCAACCAAGAGACCCAGTACTTC. Its translation: CASSFNQETQYF.

This clonotype occurred many times. The V call is TRBV5-4, the J call TRBJ2-5; 12 bases map to TRBD2. Unmatched junction bases numbered 6, after V lost 3 bases and J lost 9 bases. CDR3 length: 14 amino acids. Germline V gene sequence: CDR1 SGHNT, CDR2 YYREEE (reference sequence). CDR3 amino acids: CASSSTSGGRAQYF. In DNA, the CDR3 is TGTGCCAGCAGCTCAACTAGCGGGGGGAGAGCCCAGTACTTC. Full variable domain (rest looked up from reference TRBV5-4 and TRBJ2-5): ETGVTQSPTHLIKTRGQQVTLRCSSQSGHNTVSWYQQALGQGPQFIFQYYREEENGRGNFPPRFSGLQFPNYSSELNVNALELDDSALYLCASSSTSGGRAQYFGPGTRLLVL.

The sample holds many counts of this clonotype. J is TRBJ2-1 and V is TRBV10-3; 8 bases are a match to TRBD1. The V and J ends lost 4 bases and 6 bases, in that order; junction bases with no gene match: 2. The germline CDR1 and CDR2 sequences are ENHRY and SYGVKD. The CDR3 sequence is 13 residues long. CDR3 coding DNA: TGTGCCATCAGTGGGGACAGGAGCAATGAGCAGTTCTTC. Translation gives CAISGDRSNEQFF.

This clonotype has ten or more counts. The chain combines TRBV20-1 with TRBJ2-7; 9 nucleotides align to TRBD1. The CDR3 is 17 residues long. The trim removed 5 bases at V and 6 bases at J, leaving 20 bases unmatched. CDR1 is DFQATT, CDR2 SNEGSKA, per germline (reference sequence). The CDR3 region is CSALGGGQGPYAFEQYF. The CDR3 nucleotides are TGCAGTGCTCTGGGTGGGGGACAGGGCCCGTATGCTTTCGAGCAGTACTTC.

This clonotype was observed at least ten times. The V gene is TRBV5-1, the J gene TRBJ2-3; no clear D. Trimming took 0 bases from V and 3 from J, leaving 11 bases between them. Germline V lookup: CDR1 SGHRS, CDR2 YFSETQ. The CDR3 is made up of 15 amino acids. CDR3 amino acids: CASSLAGPGTDTQYF. In nucleotides, the CDR3 is TGCGCCAGCAGCTTGGCAGGCCCGGGTACAGATACGCAGTATTTT.

The sample holds many counts of this clonotype. This chain connects TRBV18 to TRBJ2-7; D is possibly TRBD1 (7 bases). The CDR3 runs to 16 residues. The V and J ends lost 0 bases and 3 bases respectively, with 15 bases between them. Germline lookup yields CDR1 KGHSH and CDR2 LQKENI. The DNA for the CDR3 is TGTGCCAGCTCACCACCGGTTCCTCAGGGGGGCTACGAGCAGTACTTC. Residues: CASSPPVPQGGYEQYF.

The chain has TRBV20-1 and TRBJ2-7; TRBD2 is a possible D gene (5 bases). Germline V CDR1 and CDR2: DFQATT, SNEGSKA (reference sequence). Deletions cut 5 bases from V and 4 bases from J, with 15 bases between. The CDR3 length is 13 residues. CDR3 coding DNA: TGCAGTGCTCCCTTAGCGACCACATACGAGCAGTACTTC. Translating gives CSAPLATTYEQYF.

This clonotype came up many times. This rearrangement joins TRBV18 to TRBJ1-4; D call uncertain. V was cut by 1 base and J by 6 bases, with 9 bases left in between. This CDR3 contains 14 residues. Germline V lookup: CDR1 KGHSH, CDR2 LQKENI. In nucleotides, the CDR3 is TGTGCCAGCTCACCACGTCAGAGAGATGAAAAACTGTTTTTT. Its protein product is CASSPRQRDEKLFF. The variable domain in full, completed from reference TRBV18 and TRBJ1-4, reads NAGVMQNPRHLVRRRGQEARLRCSPMKGHSHVYWYRQLPEEGLKFMVYLQKENIIDESGMPKERFSAEFPKEGPSILRIQQVVRGDSAAYFCASSPRQRDEKLFFGSGTQLSVL.

This clonotype was recorded at least ten times. The rearrangement links TRBV3-1 to TRBJ1-5; maybe TRBD1 (6 bases). CDR1 and CDR2 from the germline V gene are LGHDT and YNNKEL (reference sequence). This CDR3 region has 15 residues. Trimming stripped 3 bases from V and 0 bases from J, with 9 bases between. CDR3 bases: TGTGCCAGCAGCCAGGGACACTCTAGCAATCAGCCCCAGCATTTT. Translation: CASSQGHSSNQPQHF.

This clonotype was observed at least ten times. V usage is TRBV2 and J usage is TRBJ1-2; D is uncertain. V lost 3 bases and J lost 0, with 8 bases in between. Looked up from germline, CDR1 is SNHLY and CDR2 is FYNNEI. The CDR3 extends over 14 amino acids. The chain's CDR3 is CASSEERTNYGYTF. The CDR3 region has the DNA TGTGCCAGCAGTGAGGAGAGGACTAACTATGGCTACACCTTC.

This clonotype was detected a few times. J is TRBJ2-1 and V is TRBV5-1, with D unclear. The CDR3 length is 12 residues. The V end lost 2 bases, the J end lost 7 bases, and 7 bases lay between the germline ends. Germline CDR1 SGHRS, CDR2 YFSETQ. Written as DNA, the CDR3 is TGCGCCAGCAGCTTCCTAGAGAATGAGCAGTTCTTC. Translating gives CASSFLENEQFF. The whole variable domain, filled in from reference TRBV5-1 and TRBJ2-1, reads KAGVTQTPRYLIKTRGQQVTLSCSPISGHRSVSWYQQTPGQGLQFLFEYFSETQRNKGNFPGRFSGRQFSNSRSEMNVSTLELGDSALYLCASSFLENEQFFGPGTRLTVL.